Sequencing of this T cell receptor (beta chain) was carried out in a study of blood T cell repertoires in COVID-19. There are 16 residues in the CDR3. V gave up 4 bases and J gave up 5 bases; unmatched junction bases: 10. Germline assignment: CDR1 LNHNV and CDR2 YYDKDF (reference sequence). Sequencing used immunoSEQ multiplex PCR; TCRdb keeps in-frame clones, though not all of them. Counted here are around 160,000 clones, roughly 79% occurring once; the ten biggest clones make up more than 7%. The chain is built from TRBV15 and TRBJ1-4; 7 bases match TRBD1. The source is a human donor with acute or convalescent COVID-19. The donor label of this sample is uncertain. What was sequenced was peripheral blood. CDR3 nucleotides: TGTGCCACCAGCACCCGAACGACAGGGCTCAATGAAAAACTGTTTTTT. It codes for CATSTRTTGLNEKLFF.